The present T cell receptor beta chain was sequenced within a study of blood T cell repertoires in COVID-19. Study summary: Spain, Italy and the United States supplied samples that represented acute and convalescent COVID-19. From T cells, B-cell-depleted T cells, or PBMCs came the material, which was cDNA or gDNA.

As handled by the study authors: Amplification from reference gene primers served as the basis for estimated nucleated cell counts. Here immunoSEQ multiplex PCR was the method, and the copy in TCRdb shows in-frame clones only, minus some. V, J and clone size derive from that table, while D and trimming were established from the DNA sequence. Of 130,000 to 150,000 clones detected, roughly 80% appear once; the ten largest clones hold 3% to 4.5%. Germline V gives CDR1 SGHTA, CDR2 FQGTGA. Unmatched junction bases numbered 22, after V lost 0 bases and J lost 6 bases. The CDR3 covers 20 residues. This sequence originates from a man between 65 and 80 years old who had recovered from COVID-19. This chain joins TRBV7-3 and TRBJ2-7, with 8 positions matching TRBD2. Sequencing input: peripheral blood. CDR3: CASSLTPGVAGLGSPGEQYF. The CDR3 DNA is TGTGCCAGCAGCTTAACCCCGGGGGTAGCGGGACTGGGATCCCCTGGCGAGCAGTACTTC.